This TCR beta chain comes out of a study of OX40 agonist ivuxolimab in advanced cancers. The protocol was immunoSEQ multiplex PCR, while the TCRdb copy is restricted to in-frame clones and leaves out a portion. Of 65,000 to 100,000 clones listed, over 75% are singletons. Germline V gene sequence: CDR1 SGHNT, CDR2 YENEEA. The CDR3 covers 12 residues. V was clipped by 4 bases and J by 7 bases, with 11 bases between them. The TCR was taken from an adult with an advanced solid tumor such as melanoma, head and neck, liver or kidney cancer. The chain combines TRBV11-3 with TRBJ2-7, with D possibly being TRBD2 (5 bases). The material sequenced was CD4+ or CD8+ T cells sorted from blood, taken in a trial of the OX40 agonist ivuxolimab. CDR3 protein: CASSSSREEQYF. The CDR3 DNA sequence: TGTGCCAGCAGCTCCTCCCGGGAAGAGCAGTACTTC.